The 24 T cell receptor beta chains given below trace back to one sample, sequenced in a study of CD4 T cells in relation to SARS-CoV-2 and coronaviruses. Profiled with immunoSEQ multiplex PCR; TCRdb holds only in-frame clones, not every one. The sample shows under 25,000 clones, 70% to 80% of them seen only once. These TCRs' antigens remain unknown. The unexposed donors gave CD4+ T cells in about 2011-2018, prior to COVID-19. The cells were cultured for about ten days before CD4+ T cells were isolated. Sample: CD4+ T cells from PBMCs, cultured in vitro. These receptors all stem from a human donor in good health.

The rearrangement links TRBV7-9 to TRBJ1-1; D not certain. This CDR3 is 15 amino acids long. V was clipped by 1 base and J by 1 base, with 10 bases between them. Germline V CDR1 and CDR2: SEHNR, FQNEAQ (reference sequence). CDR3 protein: CASSLGHGRNTEAFF. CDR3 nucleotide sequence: TGTGCCAGCAGCTTAGGTCACGGAAGGAACACTGAAGCTTTCTTT.

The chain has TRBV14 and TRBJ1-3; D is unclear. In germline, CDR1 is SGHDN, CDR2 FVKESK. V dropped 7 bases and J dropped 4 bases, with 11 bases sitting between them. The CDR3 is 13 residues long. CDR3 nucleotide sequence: TGTGCCAGCACCCGCGATCGGGGAAACACCATATATTTT. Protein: CASTRDRGNTIYF.

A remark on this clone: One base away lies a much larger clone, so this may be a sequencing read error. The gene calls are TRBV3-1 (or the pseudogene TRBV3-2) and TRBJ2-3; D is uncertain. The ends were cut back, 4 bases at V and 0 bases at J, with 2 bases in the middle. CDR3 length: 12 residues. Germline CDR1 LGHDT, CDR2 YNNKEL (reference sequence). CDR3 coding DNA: TGTGCCAGCAGCCTTAGCACAGATACGCAGTATTTT. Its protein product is CASSLSTDTQYF.

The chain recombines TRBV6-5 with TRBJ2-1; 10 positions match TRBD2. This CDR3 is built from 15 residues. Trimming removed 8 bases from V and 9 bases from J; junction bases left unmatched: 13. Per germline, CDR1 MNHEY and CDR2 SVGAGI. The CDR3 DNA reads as TGTGCCAGCCGATCCGCTATAGCGGGAGGACCTGAGCAGTTCTTC. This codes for CASRSAIAGGPEQFF.

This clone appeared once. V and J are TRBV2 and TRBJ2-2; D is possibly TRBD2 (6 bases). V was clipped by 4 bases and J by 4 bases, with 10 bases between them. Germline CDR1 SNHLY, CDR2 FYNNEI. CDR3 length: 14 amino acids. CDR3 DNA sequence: TGTGCCAGCAGTGTTATGGGGGGCACCGGGGAGCTGTTTTTT. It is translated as CASSVMGGTGELFF. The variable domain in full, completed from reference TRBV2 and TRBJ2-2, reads EPEVTQTPSHQVTQMGQEVILRCVPISNHLYFYWYRQILGQKVEFLVSFYNNEISEKSEIFDDQFSVERPDGSNFTLKIRSTKLEDSAMYFCASSVMGGTGELFFGEGSRLTVL.

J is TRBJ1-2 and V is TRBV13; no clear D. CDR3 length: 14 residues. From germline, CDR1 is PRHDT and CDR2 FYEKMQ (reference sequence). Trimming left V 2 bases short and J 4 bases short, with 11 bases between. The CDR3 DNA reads TGTGCCAGCAGCTTACGGGTAGGGTCCTATGGCTACACCTTC. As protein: CASSLRVGSYGYTF.

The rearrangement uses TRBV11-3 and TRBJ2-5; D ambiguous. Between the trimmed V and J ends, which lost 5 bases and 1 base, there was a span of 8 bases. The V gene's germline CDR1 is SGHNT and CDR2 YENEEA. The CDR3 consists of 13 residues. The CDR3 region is CASSQPLQETQYF. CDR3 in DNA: TGTGCCAGCAGCCAACCCCTCCAAGAGACCCAGTACTTC.

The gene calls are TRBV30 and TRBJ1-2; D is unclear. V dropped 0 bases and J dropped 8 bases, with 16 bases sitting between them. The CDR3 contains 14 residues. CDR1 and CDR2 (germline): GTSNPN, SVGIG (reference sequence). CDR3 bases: TGTGCCTGGAGTGTACCGCCGACCTTAGGGGGCTACACCTTC. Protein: CAWSVPPTLGGYTF. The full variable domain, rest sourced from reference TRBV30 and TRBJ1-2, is SQTIHQWPATLVQPVGSPLSLECTVEGTSNPNLYWYRQAAGRGLQLLFYSVGIGQISSEVPQNLSASRPQDRQFILSSKKLLLSDSGFYLCAWSVPPTLGGYTFGSGTRLTVV.

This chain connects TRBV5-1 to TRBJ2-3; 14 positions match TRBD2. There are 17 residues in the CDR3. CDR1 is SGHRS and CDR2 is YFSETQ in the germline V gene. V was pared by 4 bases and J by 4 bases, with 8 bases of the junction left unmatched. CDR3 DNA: TGCGCCAGCAGCACGGGACTAGCGGGAGTTCGCGCAGATACGCAGTATTTT. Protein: CASSTGLAGVRADTQYF.

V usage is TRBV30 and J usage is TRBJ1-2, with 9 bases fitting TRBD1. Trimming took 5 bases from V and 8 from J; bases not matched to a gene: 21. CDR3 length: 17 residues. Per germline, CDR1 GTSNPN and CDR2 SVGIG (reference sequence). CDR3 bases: TGTGCCTGGGGGAGCACCGGGACAGGGTTATTCCTCGGGGGCTACACCTTC. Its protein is CAWGSTGTGLFLGGYTF.

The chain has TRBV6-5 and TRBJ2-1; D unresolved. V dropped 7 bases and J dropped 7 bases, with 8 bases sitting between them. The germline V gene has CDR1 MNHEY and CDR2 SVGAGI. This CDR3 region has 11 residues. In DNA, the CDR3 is TGTGCCAGCACCGGCAGAAATGAGCAGTTCTTC. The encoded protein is CASTGRNEQFF.

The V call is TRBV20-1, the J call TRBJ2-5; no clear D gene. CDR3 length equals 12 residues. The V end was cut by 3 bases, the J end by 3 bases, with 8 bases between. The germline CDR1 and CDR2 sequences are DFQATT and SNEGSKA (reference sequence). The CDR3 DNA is TGCAGTGCTAGTGAACAGAAAGAGACCCAGTACTTC. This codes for CSASEQKETQYF.

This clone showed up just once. For the CDR3, the DNA is TGTGCCAGCAGTCGCCGGGACAGGGTCGGTGGCTACACCTTC. This gives the protein CASSRRDRVGGYTF. The chain recombines TRBV7-2 with TRBJ1-2; 9 bases agree with TRBD1. The V and J ends lost 6 bases and 7 bases, in that order; junction bases with no gene match: 9. Germline V gene lookup returns CDR1 SGHTA and CDR2 FQGNSA. The CDR3 consists of 14 residues.

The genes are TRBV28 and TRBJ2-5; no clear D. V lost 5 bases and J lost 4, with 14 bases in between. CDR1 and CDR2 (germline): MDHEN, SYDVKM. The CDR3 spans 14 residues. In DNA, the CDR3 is TGTGCCAGCAGTCCCCGGGCCCGAGGAGAGACCCAGTACTTC. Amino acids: CASSPRARGETQYF.

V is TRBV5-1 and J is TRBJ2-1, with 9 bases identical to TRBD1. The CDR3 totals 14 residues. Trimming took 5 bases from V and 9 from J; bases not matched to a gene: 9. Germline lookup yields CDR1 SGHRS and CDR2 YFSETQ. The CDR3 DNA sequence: TGCGCCAGCAGGGCGGGACAGGGTTGGAGTGAGCAGTTCTTC. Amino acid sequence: CASRAGQGWSEQFF.

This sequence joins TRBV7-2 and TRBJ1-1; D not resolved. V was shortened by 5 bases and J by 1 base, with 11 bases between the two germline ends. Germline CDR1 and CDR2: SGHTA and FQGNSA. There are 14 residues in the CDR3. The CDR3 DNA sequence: TGTGCCAGCAGCACCAAAACGGGGAACACTGAAGCTTTCTTT. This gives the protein CASSTKTGNTEAFF.

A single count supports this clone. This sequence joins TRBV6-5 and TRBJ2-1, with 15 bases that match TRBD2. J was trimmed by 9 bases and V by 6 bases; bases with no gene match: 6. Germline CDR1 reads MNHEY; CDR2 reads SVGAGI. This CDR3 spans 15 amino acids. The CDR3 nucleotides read TGTGCCAGCAGGTTTGAGGGACTAGCGGGAGGTGAGCAGTTCTTC. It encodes CASRFEGLAGGEQFF.

The CDR3 region is CASSKILAGVDNEQFF. In DNA form, the CDR3 reads TGTGCCAGCAGCAAGATACTAGCGGGAGTTGACAATGAGCAGTTCTTC. J is TRBJ2-1 and V is TRBV5-4, with 11 bases aligning to TRBD2. Trimming took 4 bases from V and 5 from J; bases not matched to a gene: 8. Germline V gene lookup returns CDR1 SGHNT and CDR2 YYREEE (reference sequence). This CDR3 is 16 amino acids long.

CDR3 bases: TGTGCCAGTAGTCCATCAGGGCGGGAGCAGTACTTC. Encoded protein: CASSPSGREQYF. V and J are TRBV19 and TRBJ2-7, with D possibly TRBD1 on 5 matching bases. Germline-derived CDR1 and CDR2 are LNHDA and SQIVND (reference sequence). The CDR3 is 12 residues long. V shed 5 bases and J shed 7 bases, with 12 bases lying between them.

The chain's CDR3 is CASSLSIQETQYF. CDR3 nucleotide sequence: TGTGCCAGCAGCTTATCAATTCAAGAGACCCAGTACTTC. This chain joins TRBV7-3 and TRBJ2-5; no definite D call. Germline assignment: CDR1 SGHTA and CDR2 FQGTGA. This CDR3 comprises 13 residues. V was shortened by 2 bases and J by 2 bases, with 6 bases between the two germline ends.

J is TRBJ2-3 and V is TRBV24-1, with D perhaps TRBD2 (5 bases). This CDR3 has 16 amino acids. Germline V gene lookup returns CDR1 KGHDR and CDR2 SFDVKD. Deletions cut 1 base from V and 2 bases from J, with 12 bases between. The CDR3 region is CATSDFKRSYTDTQYF. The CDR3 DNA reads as TGTGCCACCAGTGATTTCAAGCGGTCTTACACAGATACGCAGTATTTT.

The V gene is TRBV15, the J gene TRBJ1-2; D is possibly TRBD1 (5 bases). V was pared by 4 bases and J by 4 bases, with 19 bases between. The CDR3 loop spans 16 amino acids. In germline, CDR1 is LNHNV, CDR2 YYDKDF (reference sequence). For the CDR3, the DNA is TGTGCCACCAGCACTAGGGGAAGCAGGGACCGCTATGGCTACACCTTC. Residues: CATSTRGSRDRYGYTF.

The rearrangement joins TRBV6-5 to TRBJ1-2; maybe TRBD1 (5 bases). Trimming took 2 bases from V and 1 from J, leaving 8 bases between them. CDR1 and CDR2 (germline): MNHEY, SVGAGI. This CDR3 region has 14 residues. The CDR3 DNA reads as TGTGCCAGCAGTTACGGGGGAGGTAACTATGGCTACACCTTC. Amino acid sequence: CASSYGGGNYGYTF.

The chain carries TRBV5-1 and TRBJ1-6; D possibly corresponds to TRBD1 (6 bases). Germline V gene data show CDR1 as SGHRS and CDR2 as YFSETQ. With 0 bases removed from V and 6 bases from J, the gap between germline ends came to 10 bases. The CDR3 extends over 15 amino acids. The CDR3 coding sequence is TGCGCCAGCAGCTTGGCACCAGGGGCTAATTCACCCCTCCACTTT. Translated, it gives CASSLAPGANSPLHF.